What follows are 3 T cell receptor beta chains derived from one specimen sequenced in a study of a mutant IDH1 vaccine in newly diagnosed glioma. No antigen has been identified for these receptors. Time point noted: week 5, during vaccination. Every vaccine dose comprised 300 ug of mutant IDH1 20-mer peptide plus topical imiquimod. TCRdb's table, derived via immunoSEQ multiplex PCR, lists solely in-frame clones and lacks some. The sample carries just under 80,000 clones, 90% to 95% recorded once. The sample was PBMCs, taken from a glioma patient whose treatment included an IDH1 peptide vaccine. All receptors derive from a woman between 45 and 60 years old with glioma.

This chain uses TRBV9 with TRBJ2-3; 7 bases fit TRBD2. Losses at the gene ends were 0 bases for V and 4 bases for J; bases not matched to a gene: 5. Germline lookup yields CDR1 SGDLS and CDR2 YYNGEE. The CDR3 consists of 15 residues. CDR3 bases: TGTGCCAGCAGCGTAGGGGCGGGAGTCCCAGATACGCAGTATTTT. Translated: CASSVGAGVPDTQYF.

The J gene is TRBJ2-2, the V gene TRBV7-9; D is perhaps TRBD1 (5 bases). V was cut by 6 bases and J by 6 bases, with 17 bases left in between. This CDR3 has 15 amino acids. The germline V gene encodes CDR1 SEHNR and CDR2 FQNEAQ (reference sequence). The CDR3 region is CASRSTDTLAGELFF. The CDR3 DNA sequence: TGTGCCAGCAGATCGACAGACACGCTCGCCGGGGAGCTGTTTTTT.

This chain uses TRBV5-1 with TRBJ2-5, with 11 bases aligning to TRBD1. The trim removed 4 bases at V and 4 bases at J, leaving 6 bases unmatched. This CDR3 contains 15 residues. Germline V CDR1 and CDR2: SGHRS, YFSETQ. CDR3 loop: CASSPPGQGVETQYF. In nucleotides, the CDR3 is TGCGCCAGCAGCCCCCCGGGACAGGGGGTAGAGACCCAGTACTTC.